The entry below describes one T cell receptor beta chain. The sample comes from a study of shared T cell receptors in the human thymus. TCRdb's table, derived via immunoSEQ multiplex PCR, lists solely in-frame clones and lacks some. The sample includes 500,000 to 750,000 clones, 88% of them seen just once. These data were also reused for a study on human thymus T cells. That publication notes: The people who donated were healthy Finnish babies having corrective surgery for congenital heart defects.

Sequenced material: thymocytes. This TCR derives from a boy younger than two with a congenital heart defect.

The chain's CDR3 is CASSLLFSQVSYEQYF. CDR3 DNA sequence: TGTGCCAGCAGCTTGCTATTTTCACAGGTCTCCTACGAGCAGTACTTC. This chain connects TRBV5-6 to TRBJ2-7, with D perhaps matching TRBD1 (5 bases). Germline CDR1 is SGHDT and CDR2 is YYEEEE. CDR3 length equals 16 residues. Trimming took off 1 base at V and 0 bases at J, with 14 bases between the two ends.